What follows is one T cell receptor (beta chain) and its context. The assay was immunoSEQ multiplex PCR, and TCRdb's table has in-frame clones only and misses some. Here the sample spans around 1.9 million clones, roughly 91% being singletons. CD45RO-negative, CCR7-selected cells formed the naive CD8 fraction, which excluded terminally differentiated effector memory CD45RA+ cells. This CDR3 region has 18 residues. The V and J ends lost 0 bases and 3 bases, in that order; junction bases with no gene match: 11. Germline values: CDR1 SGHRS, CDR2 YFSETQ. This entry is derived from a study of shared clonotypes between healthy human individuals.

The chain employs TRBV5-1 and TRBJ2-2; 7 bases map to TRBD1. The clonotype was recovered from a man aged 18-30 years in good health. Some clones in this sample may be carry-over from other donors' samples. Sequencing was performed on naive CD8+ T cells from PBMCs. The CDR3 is CASSLDRGPSPYTGELFF. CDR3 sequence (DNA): TGCGCCAGCAGCTTGGACAGGGGCCCAAGCCCTTACACCGGGGAGCTGTTTTTT.